The T cell receptor beta chain described here comes from a study of CD8 T cells in Susac syndrome. The V end was cut by 2 bases, the J end by 5 bases, with 15 bases between. The CDR3 is made up of 15 amino acids. The germline CDR1 and CDR2 sequences are SNHLY and FYNNEI. It was with random hexamers that roughly 0.45 to 1 ug RNA was reverse transcribed. TCRdb reprocessed the immunoSEQ multiplex PCR reads via MiXCR and lists one record per CDR3 protein. Of about 250,000 distinct CDR3 sequences listed, 80% to 95% were seen once; the top ten hold roughly 0.072%. The sequence was collected from a human donor with multiple sclerosis. The sample consisted of CD4+ T cells from PBMCs. The rearrangement joins TRBV2 to TRBJ1-2; TRBD1 might be the D (6 bases). Here the CDR3 reads CASSEWGRARYGYTF. CDR3 in DNA: TGTGCCAGCAGTGAATGGGGGCGGGCTCGGTATGGCTACACCTTC.